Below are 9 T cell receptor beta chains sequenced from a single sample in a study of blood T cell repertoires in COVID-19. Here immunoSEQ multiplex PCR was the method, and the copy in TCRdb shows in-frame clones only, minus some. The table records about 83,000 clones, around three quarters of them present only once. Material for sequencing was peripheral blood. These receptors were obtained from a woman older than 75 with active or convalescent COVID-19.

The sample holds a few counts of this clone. CDR3 residues: CASSSSATNEKLFF. The CDR3 nucleotides read TGTGCCAGCAGCTCCTCCGCAACTAATGAAAAACTGTTTTTT. The V gene is TRBV6-5, the J gene TRBJ1-4; D is unresolved. CDR1 MNHEY and CDR2 SVGAGI come from the germline V gene. The CDR3 has 14 residues. The V end lost 6 bases, the J end lost 0 bases, and 8 bases lay between the germline ends.

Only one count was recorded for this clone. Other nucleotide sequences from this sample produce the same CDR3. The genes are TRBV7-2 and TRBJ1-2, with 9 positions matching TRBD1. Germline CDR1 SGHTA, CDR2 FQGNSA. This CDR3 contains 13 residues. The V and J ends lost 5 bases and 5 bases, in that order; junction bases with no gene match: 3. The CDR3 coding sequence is TGTGCCAGCAGCCCGACAGGGGGGTATGGCTACACCTTC. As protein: CASSPTGGYGYTF.

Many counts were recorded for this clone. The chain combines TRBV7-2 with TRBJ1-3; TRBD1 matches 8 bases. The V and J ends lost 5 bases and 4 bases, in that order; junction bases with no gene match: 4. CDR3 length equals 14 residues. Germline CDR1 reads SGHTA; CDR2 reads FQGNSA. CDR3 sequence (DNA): TGTGCCAGCAGCGCCACAGGGGGGGGAAACACCATATATTTT. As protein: CASSATGGGNTIYF. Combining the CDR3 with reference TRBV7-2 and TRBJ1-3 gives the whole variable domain GAGVSQSPSNKVTEKGKDVELRCDPISGHTALYWYRQSLGQGLEFLIYFQGNSAPDKSGLPSDRFSAERTGGSVSTLTIQRTQQEDSAVYLCASSATGGGNTIYFGEGSWLTVV.

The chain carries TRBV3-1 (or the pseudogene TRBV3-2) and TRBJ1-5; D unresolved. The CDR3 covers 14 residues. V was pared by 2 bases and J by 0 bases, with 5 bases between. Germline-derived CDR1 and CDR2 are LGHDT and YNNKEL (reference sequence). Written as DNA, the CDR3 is TGTGCCAGCAGCCAACAACATAGCAATCAGCCCCAGCATTTT. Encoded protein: CASSQQHSNQPQHF.

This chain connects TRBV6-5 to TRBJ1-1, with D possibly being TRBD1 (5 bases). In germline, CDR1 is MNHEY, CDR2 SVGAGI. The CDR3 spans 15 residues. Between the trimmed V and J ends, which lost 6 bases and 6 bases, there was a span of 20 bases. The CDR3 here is CASSREGGRGAEAFF. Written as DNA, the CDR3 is TGTGCCAGCAGCCGCGAAGGCGGGAGAGGGGCTGAAGCTTTCTTT.

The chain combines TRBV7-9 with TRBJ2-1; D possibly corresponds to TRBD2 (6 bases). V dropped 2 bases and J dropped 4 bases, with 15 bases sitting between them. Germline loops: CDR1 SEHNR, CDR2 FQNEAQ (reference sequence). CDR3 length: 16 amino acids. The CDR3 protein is CASSLLGGGRYNEQFF. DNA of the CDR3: TGTGCCAGCAGCTTACTGGGCGGAGGGAGATACAATGAGCAGTTCTTC.

The CDR3 region has the DNA TGCGCCAGCAGCTTGGTAGGCGGGGTTACCGGGGAGCTGTTTTTT. Translated, it gives CASSLVGGVTGELFF. The chain has TRBV5-1 and TRBJ2-2; maybe TRBD2 (6 bases). Trimming removed 0 bases from V and 5 bases from J, with 11 bases in between. The CDR3 has 15 amino acids. The germline V gene encodes CDR1 SGHRS and CDR2 YFSETQ.

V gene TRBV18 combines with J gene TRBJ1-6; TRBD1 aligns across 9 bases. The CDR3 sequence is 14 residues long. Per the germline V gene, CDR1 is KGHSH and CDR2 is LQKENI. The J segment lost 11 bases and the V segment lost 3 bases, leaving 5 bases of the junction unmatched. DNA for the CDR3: TGTGCCAGCTCACCCGGGACAGGGAAGACACCCCTCCACTTT. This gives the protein CASSPGTGKTPLHF.

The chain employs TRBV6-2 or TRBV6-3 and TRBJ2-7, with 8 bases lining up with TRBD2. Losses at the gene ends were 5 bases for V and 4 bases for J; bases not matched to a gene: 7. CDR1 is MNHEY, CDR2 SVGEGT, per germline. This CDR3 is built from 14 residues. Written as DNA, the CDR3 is TGTGCCAGCAGTGGTAGCGGGGCACTATACGAGCAGTACTTC. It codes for CASSGSGALYEQYF.